This T cell receptor (beta chain) was recorded in a study of beta chain features in type 1 diabetes (dated 2018 in TCRdb). Some background on the complete study: Mean age, gender distribution, total cell number and subset yield did not differ between patients and healthy donors. Across all samples, roughly 110,000,000 sorted cells were examined, and cell number per subset correlated strongly with RNA yield. In the study, TCRB repertoires of sorted circulating CD4+ T cell subsets from recently diagnosed type 1 diabetes patients were compared with those of matched healthy donors. Whereas all 30 or so donors provided naive and central memory subsets, regulatory and stem cell-like memory subsets were isolated from just 8 patients and roughly eight healthy donors. The research as a whole found: Sequencing cDNA rather than genomic DNA could over-represent highly expressing activated cells, although activation and CD3 levels did not differ between groups. At VDJ recombination sites, type 1 diabetes patients had fewer insertions and more deleted nucleotides, which implies abnormalities in thymic rearrangement. Naive, central memory and regulatory TCRB repertoires appeared to be more similar among patients than among healthy donors. Type 1 diabetes patients showed a moderate but significant shortening of TCRB CDR3 length in all four CD4+ subsets. PCR may preferentially amplify shorter templates, but because patient and control samples were amplified and corrected together, any resulting skew would affect both groups equally. Because the HLA sub-analyses included only small numbers of individuals, any influence of HLA type on TCRB rearrangement was left unresolved.

From each donor, a single peripheral blood sample of approximately 120 mL on average was drawn into heparinised tubes. Naive, central memory, regulatory and stem cell-like memory CD4+ T cells were sorted on a BD FACSAria II using a panel including CD45RO, CCR7, CD25, CD127, CD95 and CD27. A purity above 95% was achieved for all sorted populations. PBMCs were isolated immediately by Lymphoprep density gradient centrifugation and stained directly without culture. So that batch effects would be minimized, each experiment stained and sorted samples in pairs, pairing one healthy donor with one patient. Compared with germline, V lacks 6 bases and J lacks 0 bases; bases without a gene match: 5. The CDR3 holds 14 amino acids from the cysteine to the phenylalanine. The CDR3 DNA has 42 bases and is translated from base 1. For CDR1 and CDR2, the germline V gene (reference sequence) lists MNHNY and SVGAGI. All of the isolated RNA was reverse transcribed with the High Capacity cDNA Reverse Transcription Kit, so expressed TCRB transcripts were sequenced. Survey-depth immunoSEQ sequencing was performed on stem cell-like memory T cell samples, with an average of around 930,000 total reads per sample. After sorted cells were lysed in RLT buffer, RNA was extracted with DNase-treated RNeasy Micro or Mini kits, with the choice depending on cell number. Each cell subset was processed on its own to prevent cross-contamination, while patient and healthy donor samples were processed together. The immunoSEQ multiplex PCR was used to amplify TCRB sequences from cDNA, yielding 87-bp fragments that span the CDR3 region. Sequencing of the amplicons was performed on the Illumina HiSeq platform. Processing in the source paper ran as follows. PCR bias was computationally corrected using synthetic template baselines, reads within Hamming distance 2 were collapsed, and singletons that could not be merged were discarded. By aligning reads against IMGT, V, D and J genes, CDR3 length, and insertions or deletions at six rearrangement sites were assigned. Within each subset, clonotype counts were normalized to sorted cell number, and only after that were true diversity and Gini coefficients computed with the tcR R package. The overlap coefficient, calculated on TCRB nucleotide sequences, was used to quantify repertoire sharing. Here the immuneACCESS table is served through TCRdb, limited to in-frame sequences with V and J called. Missing clones are a known gap in these copies; in checked studies unresolved V genes cover under half, and the rest lacks a known reason. The D gene and trimming were derived from the DNA, and the V and J assignments and clone size from that table. A total of 50,000 or so clones appear in this sample, just under 45% of them only once. The ten largest make up around 0.13% of the sample.

This clone came up a few times. Its antigen is still unknown. No much larger clone is present one base from it, and per-base qualities are unavailable. The sequenced sample consisted of stem cell memory CD4+ T cells from blood. According to the study, the label for this sample's cell subset or site signals: stem cell-like memory CD4+ T cells. The rearranged chain carries TRBV6-6 and TRBJ2-7; TRBD2 lines up with 7 middle nucleotides. This receptor was obtained from a young man with type 1 diabetes. The nucleotide sequence reads as follows: TGTGCCAGCAGGGGACTAATCAGCTCCTACGAGCAGTACTTC. Its protein is CASRGLISSYEQYF.